Sequencing of this TCR beta chain was carried out in a study of T cell responses to AZD1222 COVID-19 vaccine. Study results and limitations: Every sample of the repertoires postdated the peak T cell response. The donor cohort was predominantly white British with a female majority, and clonal diversity may have been underestimated.

A word on this clone: Its antigen is not identified.

CDR1 is SGDLS, CDR2 YYNGEE, per germline. Trimming took 3 bases from V and 5 from J, leaving 11 bases between them. The CDR3 has 13 residues. Sequencing was performed with immunoSEQ multiplex PCR; in TCRdb, only in-frame clones are kept and a portion is missing. Among 100,000 to 150,000 clones listed, 75% to 95% were seen once. The source was peripheral blood, collected 28 days after the second dose of the MenACWY control vaccine. The clonotype comes from an adult who received the MenACWY meningococcal vaccine as a control. J is TRBJ2-5 and V is TRBV9; D is ambiguous. The CDR3 DNA follows: TGTGCCAGCAGCGCGCGCGTAGGCGAGACCCAGTACTTC. Residues: CASSARVGETQYF.